This T cell receptor (beta chain) originates from a study of T cells in Graves' hyperthyroidism and ophthalmopathy. This clonotype has only a few counts. The CDR3 is made up of 15 amino acids. Germline CDR1 reads MNHNS; CDR2 reads SASEGT. The germline V and J ends were trimmed by 3 bases and 3 bases, with 12 bases remaining between them. Thyroid ultrasound, orbital computed tomography, clinical symptoms, and serum thyroxine and TRAb underpinned diagnoses. The TCR beta CDR3 regions underwent amplification using RNA transcripts as the source. HTBI primers were the set used in a first-round RT-PCR of the TCR CDR3. TCRdb processed the multiplex PCR reads anew with MiXCR; each CDR3 protein has one entry. Here the sample spans about 500,000 distinct CDR3 sequences, roughly a sixth being singletons.

The chain joins TRBV6-1 to TRBJ1-5; no definite D call. The TCR comes from a woman under 30 with Graves' hyperthyroidism. Sequenced material: blood. The CDR3 region has the DNA TGTGCCAGCAGTGACCGCCCGGGGTTCAATCAGCCCCAGCATTTT. Translated: CASSDRPGFNQPQHF.